One and the same sample provided the 9 T cell receptor beta chains below, sequenced in a study of CXCR3-negative and CXCR3-positive naive CD8 T cells. Notes on the study in general: CXCR3-positive naive cells carried more hydrophobic TRB CDR3s than CXCR3-negative naive cells did.

For these receptors, no antigen is known. The authors prepared UMI-labeled TRB cDNA libraries by 5' RACE. TCRdb re-called the 5' RACE reads; every CDR3 protein appears as one record, without DNA. Its clone listing holds tens of thousands of distinct CDR3 sequences. Sequencing used naive CXCR3+ CD8+ T cells from blood. Subset given: CD45RO-CCR7+CD27+CD95- naive CD8+ T cells expressing CXCR3 (TNR3+). The receptors were gathered from a human donor in good health. Some clones in this sample may be carry-over from other donors' samples.

The rearrangement joins TRBV28 to TRBJ1-5; TCRdb gives TRBD1 as the D gene, but with no DNA this cannot be confirmed. This CDR3 region has 14 residues. Germline CDR1 MDHEN, CDR2 SYDVKM. CDR3 sequence reads: CASILTGVNQPQHF.

CDR3 protein: CSARDPTLQVPQPQHF. V is TRBV20-1 and J is TRBJ1-5; TCRdb reports TRBD1, a call that lacks DNA to check it against. The CDR3 loop spans 16 amino acids. Per the germline V gene, CDR1 is DFQATT and CDR2 is SNEGSKA (reference sequence).

The chain carries TRBV7-8 and TRBJ1-3; TCRdb's D call of TRBD1 is untestable without DNA. Germline V gene sequence: CDR1 SGHVS, CDR2 FQNEAQ. The CDR3 contains 16 residues. The CDR3 region is CATLPGPRSKRNTIYF.

J is TRBJ2-3 and V is TRBV7-8; TCRdb picks TRBD1, but there is no DNA to check that call. The CDR3 is 15 amino acids. Germline V gene data show CDR1 as SGHVS and CDR2 as FQNEAQ. The CDR3 sequence: CASSFPRGPTDTQYF.

The chain combines TRBV7-9 with TRBJ1-1. CDR1 and CDR2 (germline): SEHNR, FQNEAQ (reference sequence). The CDR3 is 13 amino acids. CDR3 loop: CASSSPGATEAFF.

The chain joins TRBV28 to TRBJ2-1; checking the TCRdb D call of TRBD1 is not possible without DNA. Germline V lookup: CDR1 MDHEN, CDR2 SYDVKM. The CDR3 covers 14 residues. The CDR3 here is CASSLPLVGNEQFF.

This chain connects TRBV7-6 to TRBJ2-2; the TCRdb D gene call, TRBD1, has no DNA to confirm it. The CDR3 consists of 15 residues. Per germline, CDR1 SGHVS and CDR2 FNYEAQ. The CDR3: CASSRREGGAGELFF.

J is TRBJ1-2 and V is TRBV4-1. The CDR3 runs 15 residues. Looked up from germline, CDR1 is MGHRA and CDR2 is YSYEKL. CDR3 region: CASSQDLARLIGYTF.

The rearrangement links TRBV28 to TRBJ1-2; the D gene TCRdb calls, TRBD1, cannot be checked with no DNA. Per the germline V gene, CDR1 is MDHEN and CDR2 is SYDVKM. The CDR3 length is 14 residues. CDR3 amino acids: CASSLFRGHYGYTF.